Described below is a single TCR beta chain sequence and its context. Its antigen is still unknown. Amplified TCR beta CDR3 regions were obtained using RNA transcripts as template. HTBI primers were employed in first-round RT-PCR, then a second-round multiplex PCR followed. A single record per CDR3 protein comes from TCRdb applying MiXCR to the multiplex PCR reads. The profile shows a few hundred thousand distinct CDR3 sequences, 21% of them singletons. The data stem from a study of Graves' ophthalmopathy and Graves' hyperthyroidism. Notes on the study in general: The model achieved about 64% sensitivity and roughly 72% specificity for ophthalmopathy progression. The authors also found most expanded thyroid clonotypes above 0.001 frequency in blood.

CDR1 is LNHDA and CDR2 is SQIVND in the germline V gene (reference sequence). V lost 3 bases and J lost 1, with 9 bases in between. This CDR3 contains 14 residues. The PBMCs used were ones drawn from approximately 10 ml of fresh peripheral blood. Sequenced input: peripheral blood. This TCR derives from a woman younger than 30 with stable Graves' hyperthyroidism. The chain is built from TRBV19 and TRBJ1-1; D is unresolved. The DNA of the CDR3 is TGTGCCAGTAGTATCGGATCAACGAACACTGAAGCTTTCTTT. Translation: CASSIGSTNTEAFF.